Each of the 22 T cell receptor beta chains below was sequenced from the same sample in a study of early T cells in non-severe SARS-CoV-2 infection. TCRdb processed the 5' RACE reads anew with MiXCR; each CDR3 protein has one entry. Of some 70,000 distinct CDR3 sequences listed, 12% are singletons. Sequencing used whole blood. The receptor set was obtained from an adult who was a healthcare worker with PCR-confirmed SARS-CoV-2 infection or an uninfected control (not recorded which).

The chain links TRBV5-5 to TRBJ2-2; D perhaps matches TRBD1 (6 bases). V was shortened by 0 bases and J by 7 bases, with 16 bases between the two germline ends. This CDR3 has 16 amino acids. Per germline, CDR1 SGHKS and CDR2 YYEKEE (reference sequence). This CDR3 is CASSLAPQGHNGELFF. In DNA, the CDR3 is TGTGCCAGCAGCTTGGCCCCTCAGGGGCATAACGGGGAGCTGTTTTTT.

As regards this clonotype: In this CDR3 the conserved last residue, phenylalanine or tryptophan, is missing, so a read error is likely. The V gene is TRBV19, the J gene TRBJ2-7; 8 bases fit TRBD2. The CDR3 runs to 14 residues. Unmatched junction bases numbered 4, after V lost 3 bases and J lost 3 bases. Germline V lookup: CDR1 LNHDA, CDR2 SQIVND (reference sequence). The CDR3 loop is CASSILAGVYEQYL. The CDR3 DNA reads TGTGCCAGTAGTATCCTAGCGGGCGTCTACGAGCAGTACTTG.

This chain links TRBV28 with TRBJ1-6, with D tentatively TRBD1 (6 bases). Trimming left V 5 bases short and J 5 bases short, with 13 bases between. The CDR3 extends over 15 amino acids. Germline V gene lookup returns CDR1 MDHEN and CDR2 SYDVKM. The CDR3 loop is CASSPPTGHNSPLHF. The CDR3 coding sequence is TGTGCCAGCAGTCCACCTACAGGGCATAATTCACCCCTCCACTTT.

V usage is TRBV20-1 and J usage is TRBJ2-7, with 7 bases lining up with TRBD2. J was trimmed by 2 bases and V by 1 base; bases with no gene match: 8. The CDR3 length is 15 residues. CDR1 is DFQATT and CDR2 is SNEGSKA in the germline V gene (reference sequence). The CDR3: CSARGTSSVAYEQYF. The DNA for the CDR3 is TGCAGTGCTAGAGGGACTAGTTCTGTGGCCTACGAGCAGTACTTC.

In this sample, this clonotype turned up a few times. The J gene is TRBJ1-5, the V gene TRBV28, with TRBD1 matching 11 bases. The ends lost 2 bases at V and 6 bases at J; junction bases unmatched: 3. Per the germline V gene, CDR1 is MDHEN and CDR2 is SYDVKM. The CDR3 is 15 amino acids. CDR3 residues: CASSLRTGGGQPQHF. In DNA, the CDR3 is TGTGCCAGCAGTTTAAGGACAGGGGGCGGTCAGCCCCAGCATTTT.

Ten or more counts support this clonotype. This chain links TRBV6-1 with TRBJ2-5; the match to TRBD1 covers 7 bases. Germline V lookup: CDR1 MNHNS, CDR2 SASEGT. V dropped 3 bases and J dropped 7; count of bases not matched to a gene: 8. This CDR3 has 14 residues. The CDR3 DNA follows: TGTGCCAGCAGTGATCCGACAGGGCGAGGGACCCAGTACTTC. Translating it yields CASSDPTGRGTQYF.

This chain links TRBV10-1 with TRBJ1-1; the D gene is possibly TRBD1 (5 bases). Germline values: CDR1 WNHNN, CDR2 SYGVQD (reference sequence). The CDR3 has 11 residues. V lost 2 bases to trimming and J lost 10 bases, with 8 bases between them. CDR3 loop: CASSEAGRAFF. CDR3 nucleotides: TGCGCCAGCAGTGAGGCAGGGAGAGCTTTCTTT.

The genes are TRBV4-1 and TRBJ2-1; the match to TRBD2 covers 9 bases. V lost 6 bases to trimming and J lost 4 bases; unmatched junction nucleotides: 7. The CDR3 consists of 15 residues. CDR1 is MGHRA and CDR2 is YSYEKL in the germline V gene. This CDR3 is CASRGSGRRYNEQFF. Written as DNA, the CDR3 is TGCGCCAGCAGAGGAAGCGGGAGGCGATACAATGAGCAGTTCTTC.

This chain connects TRBV29-1 to TRBJ2-7; 8 nucleotides match TRBD2. Germline V gene data show CDR1 as SQVTM and CDR2 as ANQGSEA. With 7 bases clipped from V and 3 bases from J, the junction kept 5 bases outside the gene matches. The CDR3 loop spans 12 amino acids. The CDR3 nucleotides are TGCAGCGCTGCAACTAGCGGCTACGAGCAGTACTTC. Translating gives CSAATSGYEQYF.

This clonotype was observed at least ten times. This chain links TRBV5-1 with TRBJ2-7; D possibly corresponds to TRBD2 (6 bases). Trimming took 3 bases from V and 0 from J, leaving 10 bases between them. Per the germline V gene, CDR1 is SGHRS and CDR2 is YFSETQ. This CDR3 region has 14 residues. DNA for the CDR3: TGCGCCAGCAGCTCACTGGAGGGCTCCTACGAGCAGTACTTC. Its protein product is CASSSLEGSYEQYF.

This clonotype appeared many times. This chain joins TRBV5-7 and TRBJ1-5; no reliable D call. Being an ORF, TRBV5-7 has a function that is uncertain. The V end lost 1 base, the J end lost 0 bases, and 8 bases lay between the germline ends. This CDR3 comprises 15 residues. CDR3 sequence: CASSLRTASNQPQHF. CDR3 nucleotides: TGTGCCAGCAGCTTGAGGACCGCTAGCAATCAGCCCCAGCATTTT.

This clonotype was counted at least ten times. V gene TRBV5-5 combines with J gene TRBJ2-1, with 10 nucleotides matching TRBD2. Unmatched junction bases numbered 4, after V lost 3 bases and J lost 10 bases. CDR1 SGHKS and CDR2 YYEKEE come from the germline V gene (reference sequence). The CDR3 totals 13 residues. The CDR3 sequence: CASSSLAGEEQFF. CDR3 in DNA: TGTGCCAGCAGCTCCCTAGCGGGAGAAGAGCAGTTCTTC.

The chain uses TRBV29-1 and TRBJ2-2, with 7 bases lining up with TRBD2. The CDR3 has 13 amino acids. The germline gives CDR1 SQVTM, CDR2 ANQGSEA. Trimming at V came to 6 bases and at J to 2 bases, leaving 3 bases not matched to a gene. The CDR3 bases are TGCAGCGTAACTAGCGTAAACACCGGGGAGCTGTTTTTT. This sequence encodes CSVTSVNTGELFF.

This clonotype was picked up many times. This chain uses TRBV19 with TRBJ1-5, with D possibly matching TRBD1 (5 bases). This CDR3 spans 15 amino acids. CDR1 and CDR2 from the germline V gene are LNHDA and SQIVND (reference sequence). The V end was cut by 7 bases, the J end by 3 bases, with 16 bases between. This chain's CDR3 is CASTSYRQNNQPQHF. The CDR3 DNA reads as TGTGCCAGTACCTCATATCGACAGAACAATCAGCCCCAGCATTTT.

Comments on this clonotype: A much larger clone is a single base away; this may be a read error. The gene calls are TRBV19 and TRBJ2-1; D possibly corresponds to TRBD1 (5 bases). This CDR3 region has 15 residues. CDR1 is LNHDA, CDR2 SQIVND, per germline (reference sequence). In DNA, the CDR3 is TGTACCAGTAGTTCGGACATCTCCTCCTACAATGAGCAGTTCTTC. This codes for CTSSSDISSYNEQFF.

A few counts support this clonotype. V is TRBV10-3 and J is TRBJ2-7; D may match TRBD1 or TRBD2 (5 bases each). The CDR3 spans 11 residues. Germline-derived CDR1 and CDR2 are ENHRY and SYGVKD. V shed 8 bases and J shed 6 bases, with 11 bases lying between them. The CDR3 nucleotides are TGTGCCATCGGGCCAGGGACCGAGCAGTACTTC. Its translation is CAIGPGTEQYF.

This clonotype was seen repeatedly, ten times or more. The V gene is TRBV24-1, the J gene TRBJ2-1; 13 positions match TRBD2. In germline, CDR1 is KGHDR, CDR2 SFDVKD. The CDR3 totals 16 residues. The J segment lost 14 bases and the V segment lost 2 bases, leaving 11 bases of the junction unmatched. The CDR3 here is CATSDSTSGRAGGKFF. The DNA for the CDR3 is TGTGCCACCAGTGATTCTACTAGCGGGAGGGCCGGGGGGAAGTTCTTC.

The V call is TRBV5-1, the J call TRBJ2-5; D possibly corresponds to TRBD1 (6 bases). V lost 3 bases to trimming and J lost 1 base, with 10 bases between them. The germline CDR1 and CDR2 sequences are SGHRS and YFSETQ. The CDR3 consists of 14 residues. CDR3 residues: CASSSGTRQETQYF. In DNA, the CDR3 is TGCGCCAGCAGCTCCGGGACACGCCAAGAGACCCAGTACTTC.

In its sample, this clonotype was seen a few times. The J gene is TRBJ2-3, the V gene TRBV7-2; possible D gene TRBD2, 6 bases. Germline lookup yields CDR1 SGHTA and CDR2 FQGNSA. The ends were cut back, 5 bases at V and 0 bases at J, with 15 bases in the middle. The CDR3 covers 16 residues. DNA for the CDR3: TGTGCCAGCAGCGGGGGGTCGGGGCGGAGCACAGATACGCAGTATTTT. The encoded protein is CASSGGSGRSTDTQYF. Based on the CDR3 plus reference TRBV7-2 and TRBJ2-3, the full variable domain is GAGVSQSPSNKVTEKGKDVELRCDPISGHTALYWYRQSLGQGLEFLIYFQGNSAPDKSGLPSDRFSAERTGGSVSTLTIQRTQQEDSAVYLCASSGGSGRSTDTQYFGPGTRLTVL.

The rearrangement joins TRBV6-1 to TRBJ1-5; possibly TRBD1 for D (5 bases). This CDR3 region has 13 residues. The germline CDR1 and CDR2 sequences are MNHNS and SASEGT. V gave up 3 bases and J gave up 4 bases, with 7 bases separating them. The DNA of the CDR3 is TGTGCCAGCAGTGACAGGGAGAATCAGCCCCAGCATTTT. The encoded protein is CASSDRENQPQHF.

This clonotype was counted between two and nine times. The V and J genes are TRBV9 and TRBJ1-2; no firm D call. Looked up from germline, CDR1 is SGDLS and CDR2 is YYNGEE. CDR3 length: 14 amino acids. Between the trimmed V and J ends, which lost 0 bases and 4 bases, there was a span of 10 bases. The CDR3 loop reads CASSVEERAYGYTF. The CDR3 nucleotides read TGTGCCAGCAGCGTAGAGGAACGGGCCTATGGCTACACCTTC.

The chain carries TRBV27 and TRBJ1-3, with 7 bases matching TRBD1. Germline CDR1 MNHEY, CDR2 SMNVEV (reference sequence). CDR3 length: 16 amino acids. Losses at the gene ends were 5 bases for V and 4 bases for J; bases not matched to a gene: 11. The CDR3 bases are TGTGCCAGCAGTCCGTACAGGACAGGTACGGGAAACACCATATATTTT. It encodes CASSPYRTGTGNTIYF.